This T cell receptor (beta chain) was documented in a study of shared T cell receptors in the human thymus. The V gene lost 4 bases and the J gene lost 2 bases, with 5 bases spanning the gap. CDR1 and CDR2 (germline): SGHDT, YYEEEE. The CDR3 spans 12 residues. Measured with immunoSEQ multiplex PCR; TCRdb has only the in-frame clones, and not every one. The table has hundreds of thousands of clones, around 87% seen once. The sample was also linked to a second study, of human thymus T cells.

Sequenced: thymocytes. The origin of this receptor is a boy in the first two years of life with a congenital heart defect. The rearrangement uses TRBV5-6 and TRBJ2-3; the D is unclear. CDR3 region: CASSGHTDTQYF. The CDR3 region has the DNA TGTGCCAGCAGCGGGCACACAGATACGCAGTATTTT.